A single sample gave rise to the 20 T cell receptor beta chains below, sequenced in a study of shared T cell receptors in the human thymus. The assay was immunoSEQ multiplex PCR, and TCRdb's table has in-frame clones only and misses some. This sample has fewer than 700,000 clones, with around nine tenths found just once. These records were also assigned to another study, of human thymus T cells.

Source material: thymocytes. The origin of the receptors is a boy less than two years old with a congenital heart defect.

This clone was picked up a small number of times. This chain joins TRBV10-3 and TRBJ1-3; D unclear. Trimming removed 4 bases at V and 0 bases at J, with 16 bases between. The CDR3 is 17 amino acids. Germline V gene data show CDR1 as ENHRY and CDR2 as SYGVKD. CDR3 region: CAISGGGSPFSGNTIYF. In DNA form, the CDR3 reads TGTGCCATCAGTGGGGGAGGCTCGCCTTTCTCTGGAAACACCATATATTTT.

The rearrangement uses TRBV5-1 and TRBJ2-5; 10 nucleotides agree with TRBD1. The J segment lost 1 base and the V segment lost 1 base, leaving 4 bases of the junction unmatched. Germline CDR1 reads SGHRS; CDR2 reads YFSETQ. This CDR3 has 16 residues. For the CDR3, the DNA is TGCGCCAGCAGCTTGAGTGGGACAGGGGCCCAAGAGACCCAGTACTTC. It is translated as CASSLSGTGAQETQYF.

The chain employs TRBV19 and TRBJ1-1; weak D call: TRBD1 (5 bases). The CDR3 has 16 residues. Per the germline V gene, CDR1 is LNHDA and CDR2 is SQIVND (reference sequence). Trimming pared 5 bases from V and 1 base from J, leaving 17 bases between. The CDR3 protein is CASSAQMTASNTEAFF. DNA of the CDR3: TGTGCCAGTAGTGCCCAAATGACAGCCTCGAACACTGAAGCTTTCTTT.

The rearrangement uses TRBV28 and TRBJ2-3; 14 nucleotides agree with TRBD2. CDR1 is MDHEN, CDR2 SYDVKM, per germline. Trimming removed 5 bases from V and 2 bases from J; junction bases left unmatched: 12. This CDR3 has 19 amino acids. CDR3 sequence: CASSMTTSGRGSDTDTQYF. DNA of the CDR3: TGTGCCAGCAGTATGACGACTAGCGGGAGGGGGTCGGACACAGATACGCAGTATTTT.

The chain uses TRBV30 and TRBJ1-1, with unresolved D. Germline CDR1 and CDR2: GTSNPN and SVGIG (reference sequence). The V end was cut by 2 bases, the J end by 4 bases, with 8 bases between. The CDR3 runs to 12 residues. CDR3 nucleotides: TGTGCCTGGAGTCCAGTATCCACTGAAGCTTTCTTT. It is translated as CAWSPVSTEAFF. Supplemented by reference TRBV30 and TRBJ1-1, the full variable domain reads SQTIHQWPATLVQPVGSPLSLECTVEGTSNPNLYWYRQAAGRGLQLLFYSVGIGQISSEVPQNLSASRPQDRQFILSSKKLLLSDSGFYLCAWSPVSTEAFFGQGTRLTVV.

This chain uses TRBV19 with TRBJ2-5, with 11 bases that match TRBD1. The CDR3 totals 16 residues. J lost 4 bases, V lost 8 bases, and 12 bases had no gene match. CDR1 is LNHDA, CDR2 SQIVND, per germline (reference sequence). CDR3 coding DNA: TGTGCCAGTTCTCATGGACAGGGGGCTTTCCGAGAGACCCAGTACTTC. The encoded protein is CASSHGQGAFRETQYF. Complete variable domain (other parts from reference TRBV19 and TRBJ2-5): DGGITQSPKYLFRKEGQNVTLSCEQNLNHDAMYWYRQDPGQGLRLIYYSQIVNDFQKGDIAEGYSVSREKKESFPLTVTSAQKNPTAFYLCASSHGQGAFRETQYFGPGTRLLVL.

The CDR3 here is CASSSSGSGSTDTQYF. CDR3 sequence (DNA): TGTGCCAGCAGCTCTAGCGGGAGCGGAAGCACAGATACGCAGTATTTT. The chain joins TRBV7-9 to TRBJ2-3; 10 bases match TRBD2. The CDR3 is 16 residues long. The J segment lost 0 bases and the V segment lost 4 bases, leaving 4 bases of the junction unmatched. Germline CDR1 SEHNR, CDR2 FQNEAQ (reference sequence).

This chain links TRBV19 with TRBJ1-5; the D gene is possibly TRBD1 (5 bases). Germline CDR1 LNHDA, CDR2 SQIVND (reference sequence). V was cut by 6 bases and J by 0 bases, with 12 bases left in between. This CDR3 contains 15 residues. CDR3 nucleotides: TGTGCCAGTAGCCCACAGGCCTATAGCAATCAGCCCCAGCATTTT. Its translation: CASSPQAYSNQPQHF.

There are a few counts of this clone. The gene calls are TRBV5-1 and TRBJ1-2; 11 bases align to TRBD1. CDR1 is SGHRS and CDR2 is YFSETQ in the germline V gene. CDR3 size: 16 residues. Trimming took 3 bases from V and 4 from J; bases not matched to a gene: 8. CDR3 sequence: CASSWADRGHSYGYTF. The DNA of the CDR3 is TGCGCCAGCAGCTGGGCGGACAGGGGGCATAGCTATGGCTACACCTTC. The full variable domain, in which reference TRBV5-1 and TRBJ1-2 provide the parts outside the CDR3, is KAGVTQTPRYLIKTRGQQVTLSCSPISGHRSVSWYQQTPGQGLQFLFEYFSETQRNKGNFPGRFSGRQFSNSRSEMNVSTLELGDSALYLCASSWADRGHSYGYTFGSGTRLTVV.

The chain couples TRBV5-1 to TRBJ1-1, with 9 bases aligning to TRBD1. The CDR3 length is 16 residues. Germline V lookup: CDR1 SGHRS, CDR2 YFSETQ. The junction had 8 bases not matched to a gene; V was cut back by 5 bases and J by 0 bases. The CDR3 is CASSVTGQGLNTEAFF. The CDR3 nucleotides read TGCGCCAGCAGTGTAACGGGACAGGGTTTGAACACTGAAGCTTTCTTT.

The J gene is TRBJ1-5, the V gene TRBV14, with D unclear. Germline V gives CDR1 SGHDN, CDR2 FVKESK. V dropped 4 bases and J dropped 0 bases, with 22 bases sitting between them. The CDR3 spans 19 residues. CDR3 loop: CASSLKTHQASDSNQPQHF. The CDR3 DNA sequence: TGTGCCAGCAGCCTAAAGACCCATCAGGCGTCGGATAGCAATCAGCCCCAGCATTTT. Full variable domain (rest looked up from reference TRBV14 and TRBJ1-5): EAGVTQFPSHSVIEKGQTVTLRCDPISGHDNLYWYRRVMGKEIKFLLHFVKESKQDESGMPNNRFLAERTGGTYSTLKVQPAELEDSGVYFCASSLKTHQASDSNQPQHFGDGTRLSIL.

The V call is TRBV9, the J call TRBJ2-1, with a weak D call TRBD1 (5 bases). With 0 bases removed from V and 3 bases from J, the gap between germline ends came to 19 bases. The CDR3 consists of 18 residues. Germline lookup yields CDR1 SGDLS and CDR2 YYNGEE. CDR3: CASSVGALWGPVYNEQFF. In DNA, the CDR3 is TGTGCCAGCAGCGTAGGGGCCCTTTGGGGCCCGGTCTACAATGAGCAGTTCTTC.

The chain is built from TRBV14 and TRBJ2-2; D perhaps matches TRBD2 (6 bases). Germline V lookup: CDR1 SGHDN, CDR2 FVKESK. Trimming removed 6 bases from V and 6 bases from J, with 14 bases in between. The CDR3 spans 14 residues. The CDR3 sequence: CASRKTSQAGELFF. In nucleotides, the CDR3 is TGTGCCAGCAGAAAGACTAGTCAGGCCGGGGAGCTGTTTTTT.

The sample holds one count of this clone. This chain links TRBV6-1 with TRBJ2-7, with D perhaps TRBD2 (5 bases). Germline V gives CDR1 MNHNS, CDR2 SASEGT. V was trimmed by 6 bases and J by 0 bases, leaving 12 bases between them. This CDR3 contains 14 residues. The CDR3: CASSGERNSYEQYF. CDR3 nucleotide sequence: TGTGCCAGCAGCGGAGAGCGGAACTCCTACGAGCAGTACTTC.

The CDR3 sequence: CSVEVEGQGPLNEQFF. Here the CDR3 DNA reads TGCAGCGTTGAAGTCGAGGGACAGGGGCCTTTGAATGAGCAGTTCTTC. This chain uses TRBV29-1 with TRBJ2-1; 10 positions match TRBD1. This CDR3 region has 16 residues. J lost 7 bases, V lost 1 base, and 10 bases had no gene match. Germline V gene data show CDR1 as SQVTM and CDR2 as ANQGSEA.

CDR3 residues: CASSEIPGQGPDEQYF. Here the CDR3 DNA reads TGTGCCAGCAGTGAAATTCCGGGACAGGGGCCCGACGAGCAGTACTTC. The chain has TRBV6-1 and TRBJ2-7; 10 bases map to TRBD1. The CDR3 has 16 residues. Per germline, CDR1 MNHNS and CDR2 SASEGT. V dropped 2 bases and J dropped 5; count of bases not matched to a gene: 9.

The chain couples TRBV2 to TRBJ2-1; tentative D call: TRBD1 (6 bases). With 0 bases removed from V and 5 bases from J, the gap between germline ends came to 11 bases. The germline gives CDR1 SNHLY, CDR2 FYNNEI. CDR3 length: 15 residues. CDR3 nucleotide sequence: TGTGCCAGCAGTGAAGCGCAGGGGAACCACAATGAGCAGTTCTTC. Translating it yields CASSEAQGNHNEQFF.

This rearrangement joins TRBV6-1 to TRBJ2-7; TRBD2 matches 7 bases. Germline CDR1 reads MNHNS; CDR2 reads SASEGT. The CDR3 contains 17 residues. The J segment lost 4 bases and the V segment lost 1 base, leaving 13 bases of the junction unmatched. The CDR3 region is CASSEDGGRAAWYEQYF. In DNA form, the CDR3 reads TGTGCCAGCAGTGAAGACGGGGGGAGGGCCGCGTGGTACGAGCAGTACTTC.

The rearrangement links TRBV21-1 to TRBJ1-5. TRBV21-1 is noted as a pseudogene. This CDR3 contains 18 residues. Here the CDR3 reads CASSKAGGALYSNQPQHF. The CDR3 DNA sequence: TGTGCCAGCAGCAAAGCAGGGGGGGCACTTTATAGCAATCAGCCCCAGCATTTT.

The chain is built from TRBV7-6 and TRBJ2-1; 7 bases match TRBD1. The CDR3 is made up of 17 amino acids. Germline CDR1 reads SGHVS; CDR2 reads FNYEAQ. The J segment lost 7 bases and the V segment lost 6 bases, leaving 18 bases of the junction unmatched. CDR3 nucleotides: TGTGCCAGCAGGCCCAAGGGGGCGGCGGTACCCTGGAATGAGCAGTTCTTC. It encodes CASRPKGAAVPWNEQFF. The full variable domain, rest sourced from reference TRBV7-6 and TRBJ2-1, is GAGVSQSPRYKVTKRGQDVALRCDPISGHVSLYWYRQALGQGPEFLTYFNYEAQQDKSGLPNDRFSAERPEGSISTLTIQRTEQRDSAMYRCASRPKGAAVPWNEQFFGPGTRLTVL.